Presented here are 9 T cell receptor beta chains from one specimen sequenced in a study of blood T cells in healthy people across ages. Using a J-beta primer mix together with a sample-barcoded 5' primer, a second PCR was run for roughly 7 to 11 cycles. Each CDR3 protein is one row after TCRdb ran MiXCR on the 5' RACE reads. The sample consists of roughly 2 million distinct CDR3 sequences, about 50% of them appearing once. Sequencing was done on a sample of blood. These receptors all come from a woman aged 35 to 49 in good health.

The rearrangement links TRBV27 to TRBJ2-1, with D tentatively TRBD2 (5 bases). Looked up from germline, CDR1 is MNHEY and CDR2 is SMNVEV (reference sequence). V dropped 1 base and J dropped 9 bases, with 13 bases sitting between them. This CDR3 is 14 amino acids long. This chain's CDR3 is CASSLFPIEGEQFF. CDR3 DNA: TGTGCCAGCAGTTTATTCCCCATCGAGGGTGAGCAGTTCTTC.

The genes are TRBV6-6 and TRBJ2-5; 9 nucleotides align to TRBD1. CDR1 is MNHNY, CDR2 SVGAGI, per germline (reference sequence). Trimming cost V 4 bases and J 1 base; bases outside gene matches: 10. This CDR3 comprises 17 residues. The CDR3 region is CASSSQAGQGFQETQYF. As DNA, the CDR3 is TGTGCCAGCAGTTCTCAGGCGGGACAGGGCTTCCAAGAGACCCAGTACTTC.

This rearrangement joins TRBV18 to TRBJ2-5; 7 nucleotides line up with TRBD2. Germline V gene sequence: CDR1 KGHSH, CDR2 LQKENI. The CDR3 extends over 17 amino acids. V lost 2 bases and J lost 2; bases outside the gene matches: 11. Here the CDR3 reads CASSPTAPGLLQETQYF. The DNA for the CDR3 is TGTGCCAGCTCACCAACAGCCCCGGGACTACTACAAGAGACCCAGTACTTC.

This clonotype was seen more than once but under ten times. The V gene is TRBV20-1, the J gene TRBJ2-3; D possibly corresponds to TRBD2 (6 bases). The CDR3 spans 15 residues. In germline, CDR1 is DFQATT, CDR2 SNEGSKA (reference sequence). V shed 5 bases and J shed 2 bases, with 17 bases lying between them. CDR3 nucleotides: TGCAGTGCTCCCAAACTCGGGGGAAACACAGATACGCAGTATTTT. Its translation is CSAPKLGGNTDTQYF.

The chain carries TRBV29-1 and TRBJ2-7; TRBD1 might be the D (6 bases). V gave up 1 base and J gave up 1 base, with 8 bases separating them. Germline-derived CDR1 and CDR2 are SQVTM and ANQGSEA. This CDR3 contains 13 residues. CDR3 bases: TGCAGCGTTGAAGGACAGGTGTCCTACGAGCAGTACTTC. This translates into CSVEGQVSYEQYF.

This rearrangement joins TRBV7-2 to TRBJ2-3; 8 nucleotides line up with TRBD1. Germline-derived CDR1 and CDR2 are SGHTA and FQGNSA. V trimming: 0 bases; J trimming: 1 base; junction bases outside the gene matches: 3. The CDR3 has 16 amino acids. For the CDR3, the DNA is TGTGCCAGCAGCTTAGCCAGGGGGCAAGGCACAGATACGCAGTATTTT. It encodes CASSLARGQGTDTQYF.

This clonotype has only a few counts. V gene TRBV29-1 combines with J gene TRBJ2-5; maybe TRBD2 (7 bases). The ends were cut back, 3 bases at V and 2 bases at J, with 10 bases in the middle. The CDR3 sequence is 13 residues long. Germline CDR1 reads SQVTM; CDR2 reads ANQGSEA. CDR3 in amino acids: CSVDGGPQETQYF. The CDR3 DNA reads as TGCAGCGTTGACGGGGGGCCGCAAGAGACCCAGTACTTC. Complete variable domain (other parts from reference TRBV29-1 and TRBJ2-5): SAVISQKPSRDICQRGTSLTIQCQVDSQVTMMFWYRQQPGQSLTLIATANQGSEATYESGFVIDKFPISRPNLTFSTLTVSNMSPEDSSIYLCSVDGGPQETQYFGPGTRLLVL.

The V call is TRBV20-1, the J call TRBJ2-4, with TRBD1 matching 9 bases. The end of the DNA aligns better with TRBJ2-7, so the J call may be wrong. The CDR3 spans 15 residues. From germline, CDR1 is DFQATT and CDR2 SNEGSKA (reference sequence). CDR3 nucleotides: TGCAGTGCTAGGAGGTCGGGGACAGGGACACCCGAGCAGTACTTC. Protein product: CSARRSGTGTPEQYF.

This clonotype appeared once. The CDR3 nucleotides read TGCAGTGCTAGGGAAATCGGGAGGGAGTATGCAAAACTGTTTTTT. Protein: CSAREIGREYAKLFF. V gene TRBV20-1 combines with J gene TRBJ1-4; D call uncertain. Germline CDR1 DFQATT, CDR2 SNEGSKA (reference sequence). This CDR3 spans 15 amino acids. V was pared by 3 bases and J by 10 bases, with 21 bases between.